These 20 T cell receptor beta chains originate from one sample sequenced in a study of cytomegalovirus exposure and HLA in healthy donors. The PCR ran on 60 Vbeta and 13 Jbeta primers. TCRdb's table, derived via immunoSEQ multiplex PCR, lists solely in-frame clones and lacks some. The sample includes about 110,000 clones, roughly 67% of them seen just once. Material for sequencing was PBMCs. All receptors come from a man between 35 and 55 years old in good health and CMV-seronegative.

The CDR3 sequence is CASSLGQGPGELFF. CDR3 coding DNA: TGTGCCAGCAGTTTGGGACAGGGTCCCGGGGAGCTGTTTTTT. J is TRBJ2-2 and V is TRBV27, with TRBD1 matching 9 bases. The CDR3 extends over 14 amino acids. After removal of 3 bases from V and 6 bases from J, the junction contained 2 bases not matched to a gene. From germline, CDR1 is MNHEY and CDR2 SMNVEV (reference sequence).

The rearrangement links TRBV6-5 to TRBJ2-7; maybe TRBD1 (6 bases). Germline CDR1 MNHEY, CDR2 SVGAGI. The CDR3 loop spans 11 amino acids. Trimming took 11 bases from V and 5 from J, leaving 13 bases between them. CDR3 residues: CAPQGSHEQYF. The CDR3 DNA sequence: TGTGCCCCCCAGGGGTCCCACGAGCAGTACTTC.

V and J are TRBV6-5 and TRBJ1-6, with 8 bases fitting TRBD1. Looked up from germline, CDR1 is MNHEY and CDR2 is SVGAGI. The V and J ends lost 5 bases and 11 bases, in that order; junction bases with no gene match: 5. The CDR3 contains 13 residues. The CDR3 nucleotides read TGTGCCAGCAGTCCGGGACAGGTAGCACCCCTCCACTTT. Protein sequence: CASSPGQVAPLHF.

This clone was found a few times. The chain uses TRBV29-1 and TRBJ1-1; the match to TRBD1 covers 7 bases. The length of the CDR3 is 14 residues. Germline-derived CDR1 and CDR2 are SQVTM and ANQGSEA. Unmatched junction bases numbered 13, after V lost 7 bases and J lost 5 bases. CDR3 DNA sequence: TGCAGCGCCCTACCCGACAGGGAGAGAACTGAAGCTTTCTTT. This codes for CSALPDRERTEAFF.

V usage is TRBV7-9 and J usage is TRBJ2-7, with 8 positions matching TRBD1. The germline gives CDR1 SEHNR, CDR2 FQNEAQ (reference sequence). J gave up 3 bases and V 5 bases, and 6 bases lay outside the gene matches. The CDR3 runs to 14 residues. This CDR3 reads CASSLPTGDYEQYF. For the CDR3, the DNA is TGTGCCAGCAGCCTTCCGACAGGGGACTACGAGCAGTACTTC.

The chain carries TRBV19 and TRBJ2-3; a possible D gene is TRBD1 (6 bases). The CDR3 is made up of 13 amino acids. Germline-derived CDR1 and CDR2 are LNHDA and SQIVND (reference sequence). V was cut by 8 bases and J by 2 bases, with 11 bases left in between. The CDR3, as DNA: TGTGCCAGTTCTGGGGGCTTCACAGATACGCAGTATTTT. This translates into CASSGGFTDTQYF.

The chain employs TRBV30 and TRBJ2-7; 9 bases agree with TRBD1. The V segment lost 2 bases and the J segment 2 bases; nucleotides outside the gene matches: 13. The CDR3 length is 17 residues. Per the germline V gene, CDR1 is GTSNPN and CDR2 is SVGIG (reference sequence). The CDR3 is CAWSFTGTGRVAYEQYF. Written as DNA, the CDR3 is TGTGCCTGGAGTTTTACCGGGACAGGGAGAGTGGCCTACGAGCAGTACTTC.

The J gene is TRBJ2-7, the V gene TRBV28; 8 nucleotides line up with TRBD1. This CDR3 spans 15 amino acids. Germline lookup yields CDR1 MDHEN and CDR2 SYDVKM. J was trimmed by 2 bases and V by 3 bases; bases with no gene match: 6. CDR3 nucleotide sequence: TGTGCCAGCAGTTTTCTGGACAGGGAAACCTACGAGCAGTACTTC. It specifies CASSFLDRETYEQYF.

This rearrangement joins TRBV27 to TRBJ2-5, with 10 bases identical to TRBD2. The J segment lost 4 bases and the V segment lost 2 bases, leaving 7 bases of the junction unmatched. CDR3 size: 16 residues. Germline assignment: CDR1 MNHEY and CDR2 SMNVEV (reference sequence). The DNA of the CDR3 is TGTGCCAGCAGTTTAGTAGCGGGGGGCCTCGGAGAGACCCAGTACTTC. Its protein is CASSLVAGGLGETQYF.

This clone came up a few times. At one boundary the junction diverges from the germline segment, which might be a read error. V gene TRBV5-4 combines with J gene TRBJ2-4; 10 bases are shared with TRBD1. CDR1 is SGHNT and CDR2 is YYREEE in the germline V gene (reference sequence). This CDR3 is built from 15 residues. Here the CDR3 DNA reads TGTGCCAGCAGTTCGAGACAGGGGGCGGTAAACTTTCAGTACTTC. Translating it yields CASSSRQGAVNFQYF.

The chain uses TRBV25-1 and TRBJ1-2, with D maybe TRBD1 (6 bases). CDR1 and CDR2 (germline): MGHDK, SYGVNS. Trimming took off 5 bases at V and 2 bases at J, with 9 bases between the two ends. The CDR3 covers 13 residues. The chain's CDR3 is CASSSGQNYGYTF. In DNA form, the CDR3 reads TGTGCCAGCAGTTCGGGACAAAACTATGGCTACACCTTC.

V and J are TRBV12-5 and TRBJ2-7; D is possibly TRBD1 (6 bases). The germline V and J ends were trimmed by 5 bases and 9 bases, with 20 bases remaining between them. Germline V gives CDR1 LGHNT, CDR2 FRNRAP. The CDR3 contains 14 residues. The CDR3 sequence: CASGVDSLAYGQYF. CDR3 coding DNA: TGTGCTAGTGGTGTGGACAGCCTAGCCTATGGGCAGTACTTC.

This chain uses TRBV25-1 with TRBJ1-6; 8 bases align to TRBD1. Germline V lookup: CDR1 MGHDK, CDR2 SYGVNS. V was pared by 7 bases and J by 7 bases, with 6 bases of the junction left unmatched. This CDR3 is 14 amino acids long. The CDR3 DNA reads TGTGCCAGCACCACGACAGGGGCCAATTCACCCCTCCACTTT. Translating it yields CASTTTGANSPLHF.

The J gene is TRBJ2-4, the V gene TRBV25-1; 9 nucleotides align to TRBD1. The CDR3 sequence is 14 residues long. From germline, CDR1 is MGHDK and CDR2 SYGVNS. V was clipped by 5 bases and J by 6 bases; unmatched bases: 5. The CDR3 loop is CASSRTGAGNIQYF. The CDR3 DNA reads TGTGCCAGCAGTCGGACAGGGGCGGGAAACATTCAGTACTTC.

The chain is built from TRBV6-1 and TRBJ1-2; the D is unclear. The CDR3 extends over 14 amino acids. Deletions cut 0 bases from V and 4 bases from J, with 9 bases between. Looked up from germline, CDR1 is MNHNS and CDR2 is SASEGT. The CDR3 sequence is CASSEAAGIYGYTF. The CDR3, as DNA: TGTGCCAGCAGTGAAGCGGCGGGGATCTATGGCTACACCTTC.

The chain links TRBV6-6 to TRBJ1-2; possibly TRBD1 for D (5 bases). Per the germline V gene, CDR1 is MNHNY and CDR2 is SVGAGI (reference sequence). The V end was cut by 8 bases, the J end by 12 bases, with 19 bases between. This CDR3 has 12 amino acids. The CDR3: CASYHLGGEDTF. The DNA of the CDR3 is TGTGCCAGCTACCATCTAGGAGGGGAGGACACCTTC.

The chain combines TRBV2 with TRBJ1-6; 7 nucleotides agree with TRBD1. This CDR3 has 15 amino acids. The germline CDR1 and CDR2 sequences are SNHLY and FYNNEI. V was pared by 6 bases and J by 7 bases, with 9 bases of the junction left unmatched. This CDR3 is CASRVEGQLNSPLHF. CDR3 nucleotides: TGTGCCAGCAGGGTGGAGGGACAGTTGAATTCACCCCTCCACTTT.

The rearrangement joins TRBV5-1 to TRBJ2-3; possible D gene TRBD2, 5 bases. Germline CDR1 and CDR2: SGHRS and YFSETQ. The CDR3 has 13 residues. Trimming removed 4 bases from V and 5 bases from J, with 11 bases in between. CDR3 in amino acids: CASSAVARDTQYF. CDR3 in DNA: TGCGCCAGCAGCGCCGTAGCGAGAGATACGCAGTATTTT. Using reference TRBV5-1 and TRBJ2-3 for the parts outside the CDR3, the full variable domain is KAGVTQTPRYLIKTRGQQVTLSCSPISGHRSVSWYQQTPGQGLQFLFEYFSETQRNKGNFPGRFSGRQFSNSRSEMNVSTLELGDSALYLCASSAVARDTQYFGPGTRLTVL.

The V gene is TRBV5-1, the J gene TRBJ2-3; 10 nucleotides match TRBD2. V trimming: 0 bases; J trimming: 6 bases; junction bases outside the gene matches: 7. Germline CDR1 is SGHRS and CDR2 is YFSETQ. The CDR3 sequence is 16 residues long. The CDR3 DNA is TGCGCCAGCAGCTTGGAGCTAGCGGGGGCGGCGGATACGCAGTATTTT. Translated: CASSLELAGAADTQYF.

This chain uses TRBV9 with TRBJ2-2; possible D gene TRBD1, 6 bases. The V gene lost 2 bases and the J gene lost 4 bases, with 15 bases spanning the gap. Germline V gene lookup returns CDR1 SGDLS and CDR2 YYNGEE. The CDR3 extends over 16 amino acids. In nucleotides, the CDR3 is TGTGCCAGCAGCGTTGGGGGCAGCCATTTCACCGGGGAGCTGTTTTTT. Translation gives CASSVGGSHFTGELFF.